These 5 T cell receptor beta chains originate from one sample sequenced in a study of blood T cell repertoires in COVID-19. TCRdb's table, derived via immunoSEQ multiplex PCR, lists solely in-frame clones and lacks some. The sample lists some 230,000 clones, approximately 82% occurring once. Sequenced input: PBMCs or T cells enriched from blood (not recorded which). Receptors were obtained from a middle-aged man who had recovered from COVID-19.

The chain links TRBV27 to TRBJ1-6; D is perhaps TRBD1 (6 bases). Germline V gene lookup returns CDR1 MNHEY and CDR2 SMNVEV (reference sequence). The CDR3 is 13 residues long. Deletions cut 4 bases from V and 7 bases from J, with 8 bases between. CDR3: CASSYRDNSPLHF. DNA of the CDR3: TGTGCCAGCAGTTACAGGGACAATTCACCCCTCCACTTT.

This clone occurred a few times. The J gene is TRBJ1-1, the V gene TRBV5-1; 9 bases agree with TRBD1. CDR1 and CDR2 from the germline V gene are SGHRS and YFSETQ. The CDR3 is 17 residues long. The ends lost 6 bases at V and 1 base at J; junction bases unmatched: 13. CDR3 sequence reads: CASMEWGQGVGNTEAFF. CDR3 bases: TGCGCCAGCATGGAATGGGGACAGGGAGTCGGGAACACTGAAGCTTTCTTT.

The rearrangement uses TRBV5-1 and TRBJ1-1, with a possible D match to TRBD1 (6 bases). Trimming left V 0 bases short and J 0 bases short, with 18 bases between. This CDR3 is built from 18 residues. The germline CDR1 and CDR2 sequences are SGHRS and YFSETQ. CDR3 DNA: TGCGCCAGCAGCTTGGCGACCGGGACACCAAGCATGAACACTGAAGCTTTCTTT. Amino acids: CASSLATGTPSMNTEAFF.

The rearrangement joins TRBV7-9 to TRBJ1-1; possible D gene TRBD1, 6 bases. Trimming took 1 base from V and 11 from J, leaving 23 bases between them. The CDR3 length is 16 residues. CDR1 and CDR2 (germline): SEHNR, FQNEAQ (reference sequence). The CDR3 is CASSLEAVWGRFGAFF. Here the CDR3 DNA reads TGTGCCAGCAGCTTAGAGGCGGTCTGGGGGCGATTTGGGGCTTTCTTT.

The rearrangement uses TRBV7-2 and TRBJ1-4; D gene unclear. The germline gives CDR1 SGHTA, CDR2 FQGNSA. The CDR3 consists of 14 residues. Trimming removed 5 bases at V and 8 bases at J, with 15 bases between. This CDR3 reads CASSPVRRGEKLFF. The DNA for the CDR3 is TGTGCCAGCAGCCCTGTACGTCGCGGGGAAAAACTGTTTTTT.